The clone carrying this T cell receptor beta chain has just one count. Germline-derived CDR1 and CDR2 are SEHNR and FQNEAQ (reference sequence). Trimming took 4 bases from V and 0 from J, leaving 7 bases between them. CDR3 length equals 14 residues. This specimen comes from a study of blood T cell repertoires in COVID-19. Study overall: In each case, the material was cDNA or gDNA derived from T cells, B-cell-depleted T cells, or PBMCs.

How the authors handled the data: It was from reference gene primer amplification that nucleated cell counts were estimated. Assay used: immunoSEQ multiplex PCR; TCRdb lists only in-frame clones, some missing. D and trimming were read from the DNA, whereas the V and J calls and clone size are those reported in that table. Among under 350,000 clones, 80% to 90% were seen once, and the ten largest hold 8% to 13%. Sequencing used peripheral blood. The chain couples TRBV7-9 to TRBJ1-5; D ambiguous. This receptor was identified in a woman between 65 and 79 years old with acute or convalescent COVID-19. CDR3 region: CASSSLYSNQPQHF. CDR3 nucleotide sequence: TGTGCCAGCAGCTCACTCTATAGCAATCAGCCCCAGCATTTT. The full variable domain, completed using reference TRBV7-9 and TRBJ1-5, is DTGVSQNPRHKITKRGQNVTFRCDPISEHNRLYWYRQTLGQGPEFLTYFQNEAQLEKSRLLSDRFSAERPKGSFSTLEIQRTEQGDSAMYLCASSSLYSNQPQHFGDGTRLSIL.